This T cell receptor (beta chain) was retrieved from a study of blood T cells in healthy people across ages. On this clonotype: Its specificity is unknown.

Germline CDR1 is SGHVS and CDR2 is FNYEAQ. The CDR3 length is 12 residues. The V end lost 5 bases, the J end lost 3 bases, and 6 bases lay between the germline ends. Study findings and constraints: Naive T cell percentage showed a strong correlation with TCR beta diversity. Whereas aged donors had fewer naive CD4+ cells, long-lived donors had more of them and higher diversity. Nothing was known about donor CMV status, and this possibly confounded expanded clonotype changes.

Alongside a J-beta primer mix, a sample-barcoded 5' primer served in a second PCR lasting roughly 6 to 12 cycles. Via MiXCR, TCRdb re-called the 5' RACE reads, giving one row per CDR3 protein. The table lists around 990,000 distinct CDR3 sequences, 20% to 25% of them singletons, with about 0.8% in the top ten. Staff drew approximately 9.7 milliliters of peripheral blood from each donor. The sample also formed part of further work on T cells of mothers and their children.

The J gene is TRBJ2-3, the V gene TRBV7-6; no firm D call. The sample taken for sequencing was blood. This TCR was sampled from a girl aged 2 to 9 in good health. CDR3 in amino acids: CASSVITDTQYF. In nucleotides, the CDR3 is TGTGCCAGCAGCGTTATTACAGATACGCAGTATTTT.